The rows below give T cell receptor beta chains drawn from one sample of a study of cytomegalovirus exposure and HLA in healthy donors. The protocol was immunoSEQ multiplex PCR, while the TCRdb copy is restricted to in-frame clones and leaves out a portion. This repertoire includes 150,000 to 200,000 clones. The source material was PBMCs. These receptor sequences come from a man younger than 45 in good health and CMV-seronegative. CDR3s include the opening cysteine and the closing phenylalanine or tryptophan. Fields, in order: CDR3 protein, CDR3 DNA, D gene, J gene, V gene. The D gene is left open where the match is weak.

CDR3aa: CASSEYIGDNEQFF
CDR3nt: TGTGCCAGCAGTGAATATATAGGAGACAATGAGCAGTTCTTC
d_gene: NA
j_gene: TRBJ2-1
v_gene: TRBV25-1

CDR3aa: CASSLTMSTEAFF
CDR3nt: TGTGCCAGCAGTTTAACGATGAGCACTGAAGCTTTCTTT
d_gene: NA
j_gene: TRBJ1-1
v_gene: TRBV28

CDR3aa: CASSLGGANYGYTF
CDR3nt: TGCGCCAGCAGCTTGGGGGGAGCTAACTATGGCTACACCTTC
d_gene: NA
j_gene: TRBJ1-2
v_gene: TRBV5-1

CDR3aa: CASSSGTSGYNEQFF
CDR3nt: TGTGCCAGCAGCTCAGGGACTAGCGGGTACAATGAGCAGTTCTTC
d_gene: TRBD2
j_gene: TRBJ2-1
v_gene: TRBV13

CDR3aa: CAWRPAGATNEKLFF
CDR3nt: TGTGCCTGGAGGCCAGCGGGGGCAACTAATGAAAAACTGTTTTTT
d_gene: NA
j_gene: TRBJ1-4
v_gene: TRBV30

CDR3aa: CASQPGTDYGYTF
CDR3nt: TGTGCCAGCCAACCAGGTACTGATTATGGCTACACCTTC
d_gene: NA
j_gene: TRBJ1-2
v_gene: TRBV28

CDR3aa: CASSQDYWGQGAYSYNEQFF
CDR3nt: TGTGCCAGCAGCCAAGATTACTGGGGACAGGGAGCCTATTCCTACAATGAGCAGTTCTTC
d_gene: TRBD1
j_gene: TRBJ2-1
v_gene: TRBV14

CDR3aa: CASRPGVGNTIYF
CDR3nt: TGTGCCAGTAGGCCAGGGGTAGGAAACACCATATATTTT
d_gene: NA
j_gene: TRBJ1-3
v_gene: TRBV19

CDR3aa: CASSSVQGYYGYTF
CDR3nt: TGTGCCAGCAGCTCGGTGCAGGGTTACTATGGCTACACCTTC
d_gene: NA
j_gene: TRBJ1-2
v_gene: TRBV28

CDR3aa: CASQRPGGAVGEQYF
CDR3nt: TGTGCCAGTCAGAGACCAGGGGGCGCAGTCGGCGAGCAGTACTTC
d_gene: TRBD1
j_gene: TRBJ2-7
v_gene: TRBV6-5

CDR3aa: CASSFAGGGRQPQHF
CDR3nt: TGTGCCAGCAGTTTCGCCGGGGGGGGCCGTCAGCCCCAGCATTTT
d_gene: NA
j_gene: TRBJ1-5
v_gene: TRBV28

CDR3aa: CASSLWLQGVSGNTIYF
CDR3nt: TGTGCCAGCAGTTTATGGTTACAGGGGGTCTCTGGAAACACCATATATTTT
d_gene: TRBD1
j_gene: TRBJ1-3
v_gene: TRBV28

CDR3aa: CASSDRGRPYTANTEAFF
CDR3nt: TGCGCCAGCAGTGACAGGGGGAGACCCTATACCGCGAACACTGAAGCTTTCTTT
d_gene: TRBD1
j_gene: TRBJ1-1
v_gene: TRBV10-1

CDR3aa: CASSSMDRVLPYEQYF
CDR3nt: TGTGCCAGCTCGTCTATGGACAGGGTCCTTCCCTACGAGCAGTACTTC
d_gene: TRBD1
j_gene: TRBJ2-7
v_gene: TRBV18

CDR3aa: CASSLKWERETQYF
CDR3nt: TGTGCCAGCAGCTTGAAGTGGGAGAGAGAGACCCAGTACTTC
d_gene: NA
j_gene: TRBJ2-5
v_gene: TRBV7-2

CDR3aa: CASTLRSGTGELSGNTIYF
CDR3nt: TGTGCCAGCACCCTTCGGTCCGGGACAGGGGAGCTCTCTGGAAACACCATATATTTT
d_gene: TRBD1
j_gene: TRBJ1-3
v_gene: TRBV7-2

CDR3aa: CASSEMSGYTEAFF
CDR3nt: TGTGCCAGCAGTGAAATGTCAGGTTACACTGAAGCTTTCTTT
d_gene: NA
j_gene: TRBJ1-1
v_gene: TRBV2

CDR3aa: CAWSVVGGNTEAFF
CDR3nt: TGTGCCTGGAGTGTAGTCGGGGGGAACACTGAAGCTTTCTTT
d_gene: NA
j_gene: TRBJ1-1
v_gene: TRBV30

CDR3aa: CASSSGTSGSYEQYF
CDR3nt: TGTGCCAGCAGCTCCGGGACTAGCGGATCCTACGAGCAGTACTTC
d_gene: TRBD2
j_gene: TRBJ2-7
v_gene: TRBV28

CDR3aa: CASSQPPNTEAFF
CDR3nt: TGCGCCAGCAGCCAACCTCCGAACACTGAAGCTTTCTTT
d_gene: NA
j_gene: TRBJ1-1
v_gene: TRBV4-1

CDR3aa: CASSITAGGSYNEQFF
CDR3nt: TGTGCCAGTAGTATAACAGCGGGAGGCTCCTACAATGAGCAGTTCTTC
d_gene: TRBD2
j_gene: TRBJ2-1
v_gene: TRBV19

CDR3aa: CASSFNRDSSYEQYF
CDR3nt: TGTGCCAGCAGCTTTAACCGGGACAGTTCCTACGAGCAGTACTTC
d_gene: TRBD1
j_gene: TRBJ2-7
v_gene: TRBV7-2

CDR3aa: CASSESQTGSSYEQYF
CDR3nt: TGCGCCAGCAGTGAATCCCAGACAGGGAGCTCCTACGAGCAGTACTTC
d_gene: TRBD1
j_gene: TRBJ2-7
v_gene: TRBV10-2